This T cell receptor beta chain was found in a study of blood T cells in healthy people across ages. Points from the study as a whole: Diversity was higher, and naive CD4+ cells more numerous, in long-lived donors than in aged donors.

With a J-beta primer mix and a sample-barcoded 5' primer, a second PCR ran roughly 6 to 11 cycles. Sequencing of every sample gave 2.5 million or more CDR3-containing paired-end reads. TCRdb re-derived calls from the 5' RACE reads in MiXCR, one entry per CDR3 protein. The sample has about 1 million distinct CDR3 sequences, more than 35% seen once. A minimum of 6 million PBMCs was isolated per sample. This clonotype has only a few counts. Its cognate antigen is unknown. The receptor was derived from a woman aged 60-70 years in good health. Material: blood.

The CDR3 sequence: CASSFDASFFSEQYF. The DNA of the CDR3 is TGTGCCAGCAGTTTTGACGCTAGCTTTTTTAGTGAGCAGTACTTC. The chain recombines TRBV12-3 or TRBV12-4 with TRBJ2-7, with D tentatively TRBD2 (5 bases). The ends were cut back, 3 bases at V and 7 bases at J, with 19 bases in the middle. This CDR3 has 15 amino acids.